Listed below are T cell receptor beta chains from one sample, sequenced in a study of OX40 agonist ivuxolimab in advanced cancers. Libraries were prepared by immunoSEQ multiplex PCR; TCRdb keeps only in-frame clonotypes and omits some of them. The profile shows fewer than 45,000 clones, 74% of them singletons. The sample consisted of CD4+ or CD8+ T cells sorted from blood, taken in a trial of the OX40 agonist ivuxolimab. The receptors derive from an adult with an advanced solid tumor such as melanoma, head and neck, liver or kidney cancer. The CDR3 runs from the conserved cysteine through the conserved F or W. Fields, in order: J gene, V gene, CDR3 protein.

j_gene: TRBJ1-1; v_gene: TRBV29-1; CDR3aa: CSVRQGHTEAFF
j_gene: TRBJ1-4; v_gene: TRBV6-1; CDR3aa: CASSDGTNEKLFF
j_gene: TRBJ1-4; v_gene: TRBV29-1; CDR3aa: CSVEVGGDNEKLFF
j_gene: TRBJ2-2; v_gene: TRBV7-8; CDR3aa: CASSFGQGSTGELFF
j_gene: TRBJ1-2; v_gene: TRBV28; CDR3aa: CASRQGSLGYGYTF
j_gene: TRBJ2-2; v_gene: TRBV14; CDR3aa: CASSQDRGDSSTGELFF
j_gene: TRBJ2-5; v_gene: TRBV5-8; CDR3aa: CASRYEETQYF
j_gene: TRBJ2-3; v_gene: TRBV6-5; CDR3aa: CASKESRSTDTQYF
j_gene: TRBJ2-3; v_gene: TRBV10-2; CDR3aa: CASSEIGTDTQYF
j_gene: TRBJ2-1; v_gene: TRBV5-1; CDR3aa: CASSLVTGSSYNEQFF
j_gene: TRBJ2-3; v_gene: TRBV7-2; CDR3aa: CASSLRDNTQYF
j_gene: TRBJ2-7; v_gene: TRBV9; CDR3aa: CASSVLAGGGEQYF
j_gene: TRBJ1-1; v_gene: TRBV7-2; CDR3aa: CASSLIRAEAFF
j_gene: TRBJ1-1; v_gene: TRBV30; CDR3aa: CALGAPAFF
j_gene: TRBJ2-3; v_gene: TRBV5-1; CDR3aa: CASSLVVGRTSTDTQYF
j_gene: TRBJ1-1; v_gene: TRBV27; CDR3aa: CASSLLRGSTEAFF
j_gene: TRBJ1-4; v_gene: TRBV9; CDR3aa: CASSVGQGGEKLFF
j_gene: TRBJ2-2; v_gene: TRBV7-9; CDR3aa: CASSYRQGYTGELFF
j_gene: TRBJ2-7; v_gene: TRBV29-1; CDR3aa: CSAGRPPYEQYF
j_gene: TRBJ2-2; v_gene: TRBV7-2; CDR3aa: CASRLGGQGGELFF
j_gene: TRBJ1-2; v_gene: TRBV12-2; CDR3aa: CASRPSGTGIPHYGYTF
j_gene: TRBJ1-6; v_gene: TRBV28; CDR3aa: CASSIRGGGIHF
j_gene: TRBJ1-1; v_gene: TRBV18; CDR3aa: CASSRDRATDTEAFF
j_gene: TRBJ2-5; v_gene: TRBV6-1; CDR3aa: CASSEIAGKQETQYF
j_gene: TRBJ2-2; v_gene: TRBV30; CDR3aa: CAWTAGQIDTGELFF
j_gene: TRBJ2-5; v_gene: TRBV7-9; CDR3aa: CASSPPGTGGETQYF
j_gene: TRBJ1-1; v_gene: TRBV6-5; CDR3aa: CASSRLQGGAFF
j_gene: TRBJ1-2; v_gene: TRBV6-4; CDR3aa: CASSLSQGNYGYTF